Below are 10 T cell receptor beta chains sequenced from a single sample in a study of CD8+ T cells in alopecia areata. Extracted RNA was reverse transcribed into cDNA, the sequencing template. Clones were sequenced by immunoSEQ multiplex PCR, and TCRdb holds only the in-frame ones, with some missing. The profile covers roughly 120,000 clones, with about 61% appearing a single time and 30% taken by the ten largest. Noted treatment: oral pan-JAK inhibitor, 5-10 mg twice daily. The source was CD8+ T cells sorted from blood, collected at week 4, from a patient treated with tofacitinib. Receptor source: a human donor with alopecia areata.

This clone came up a few times. The J gene is TRBJ1-2, the V gene TRBV29-1, with D possibly TRBD1 on 5 matching bases. The germline gives CDR1 SQVTM, CDR2 ANQGSEA. Trimming took off 3 bases at V and 0 bases at J, with 8 bases between the two ends. The CDR3 has 13 amino acids. As DNA, the CDR3 is TGCAGCGTTGAGGACAAATCTAACTATGGCTACACCTTC. Translation: CSVEDKSNYGYTF.

CDR3: CATSKGQNQETQYF. CDR3 nucleotide sequence: TGTGCCACCAGCAAGGGACAAAACCAAGAGACCCAGTACTTC. The chain carries TRBV15 and TRBJ2-5, with D tentatively TRBD1 (6 bases). The ends were cut back, 4 bases at V and 0 bases at J, with 9 bases in the middle. Germline V lookup: CDR1 LNHNV, CDR2 YYDKDF (reference sequence). The CDR3 is made up of 14 amino acids.

The J gene is TRBJ2-7, the V gene TRBV10-3; D unclear. Germline CDR1 and CDR2: ENHRY and SYGVKD. V lost 3 bases, J lost 2 bases, and 2 bases lay in between. The CDR3 has 11 amino acids. Written as DNA, the CDR3 is TGTGCCATCAGTGAAACCTACGAGCAGTACTTC. Translating it yields CAISETYEQYF.

The chain couples TRBV29-1 to TRBJ1-2; unclear D gene. In germline, CDR1 is SQVTM, CDR2 ANQGSEA. The CDR3 has 12 residues. V lost 1 base and J 3 bases, leaving 6 bases between the germline ends. The CDR3 spells CSVEGVDYGYTF. In DNA, the CDR3 is TGCAGCGTTGAAGGGGTTGACTATGGCTACACCTTC.

The rearrangement uses TRBV7-2 and TRBJ1-6; TRBD1 might be the D (6 bases). The germline CDR1 and CDR2 sequences are SGHTA and FQGNSA. The CDR3 totals 15 residues. Trimming shortened V by 2 bases and J by 10 bases, and 15 bases separated the two germline ends. This CDR3 reads CASSLKPRGTSPLHF. The CDR3 DNA reads as TGTGCCAGCAGCTTAAAACCCAGGGGAACCTCACCCCTCCACTTT.

The table lists this clone with a count of one. The chain joins TRBV25-1 to TRBJ2-2; D gene uncertain. Germline V gives CDR1 MGHDK, CDR2 SYGVNS. The CDR3 covers 12 residues. The V and J ends lost 3 bases and 5 bases respectively, with 4 bases between them. Here the CDR3 reads CASSEGTGELFF. For the CDR3, the DNA is TGTGCCAGCAGTGAGGGGACCGGGGAGCTGTTTTTT.

The chain couples TRBV7-8 to TRBJ2-1; 11 bases match TRBD2. The V segment lost 1 base and the J segment 6 bases; nucleotides outside the gene matches: 2. This CDR3 is 15 amino acids long. Germline V gene sequence: CDR1 SGHVS, CDR2 FQNEAQ. CDR3 region: CASSLEGTSGNEQFF. CDR3 DNA: TGTGCCAGCAGCTTAGAAGGGACTAGCGGCAATGAGCAGTTCTTC.

The chain joins TRBV6-5 to TRBJ2-3; D is undetermined. The CDR3 sequence is 13 residues long. CDR1 and CDR2 (germline): MNHEY, SVGAGI. Trimming cost V 7 bases and J 0 bases, with 8 bases left between them. The CDR3 loop is CASNPGSTDTQYF. CDR3 nucleotide sequence: TGTGCCAGCAATCCCGGAAGCACAGATACGCAGTATTTT.

The table lists this clone with a count of one. The CDR3 DNA sequence: TGTGCCACCAGCAGGGCGGCGGCTAATCAGCCCCAGCATTTT. This encodes CATSRAAANQPQHF. J is TRBJ1-5 and V is TRBV15; D unresolved. The V gene's germline CDR1 is LNHNV and CDR2 YYDKDF (reference sequence). CDR3 length: 14 residues. Trimming pared 3 bases from V and 4 bases from J, leaving 10 bases between.

The rearrangement uses TRBV5-1 and TRBJ2-1; TRBD2 is a possible D gene (6 bases). Trimming shortened V by 5 bases and J by 2 bases, and 14 bases separated the two germline ends. The CDR3 is 15 amino acids. Germline CDR1 SGHRS, CDR2 YFSETQ. CDR3 nucleotide sequence: TGCGCCAGCAGACCGGAGGGACTCACCTACAATGAGCAGTTCTTC. It yields the protein CASRPEGLTYNEQFF.